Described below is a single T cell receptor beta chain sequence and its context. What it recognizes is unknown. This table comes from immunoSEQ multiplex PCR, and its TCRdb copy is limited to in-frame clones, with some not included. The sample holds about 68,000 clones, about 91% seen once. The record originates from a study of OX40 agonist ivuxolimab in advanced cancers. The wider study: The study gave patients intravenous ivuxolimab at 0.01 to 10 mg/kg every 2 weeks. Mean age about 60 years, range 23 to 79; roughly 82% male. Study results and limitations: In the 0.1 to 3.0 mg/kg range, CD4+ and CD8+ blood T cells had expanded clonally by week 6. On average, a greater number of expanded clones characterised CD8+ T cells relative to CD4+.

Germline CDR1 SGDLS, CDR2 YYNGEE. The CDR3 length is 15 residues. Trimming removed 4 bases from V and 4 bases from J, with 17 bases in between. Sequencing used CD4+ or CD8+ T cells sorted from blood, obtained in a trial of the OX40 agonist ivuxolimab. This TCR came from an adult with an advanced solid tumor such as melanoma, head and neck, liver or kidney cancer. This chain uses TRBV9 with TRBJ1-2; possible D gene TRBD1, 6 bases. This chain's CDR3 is CASSTPDRSAYGYTF. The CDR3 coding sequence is TGTGCCAGCAGCACACCTGACAGGTCAGCCTATGGCTACACCTTC.